These 21 T cell receptor beta chains share one sample of origin, sequenced in a study of blood T cell repertoires in COVID-19 (dated by TCRdb to about 2020). Library preparation employed the immunoSEQ multiplex PCR assay. TCRdb limited this immuneACCESS table to in-frame rearrangements with V and J called. A share of clones is missing; checked studies link under half to unresolved V genes, and the rest is unexplained. This sample has about 140,000 clones in its table, and approximately 88% of those were observed once. Around 1.9% of the sample belongs to the ten largest clones. The source material was peripheral blood. These receptors came from a man between 65 and 85 years old with acute or convalescent COVID-19.

CDR3 protein: CASSEVLSGALGGYTF. The CDR3 DNA reads TGTGCCAGCAGTGAAGTATTAAGTGGGGCGTTAGGAGGCTACACCTTC. This chain connects TRBV6-4 to TRBJ1-2, with a possible D match to TRBD1 (5 bases). V gave up 3 bases and J gave up 8 bases, with 22 bases separating them. The CDR3 runs 16 residues. Germline V lookup: CDR1 MRHNA, CDR2 SNTAGT.

The chain employs TRBV3-1 (or the pseudogene TRBV3-2) and TRBJ2-6, with 12 nucleotides matching TRBD1. The junction had 11 bases not matched to a gene; V was cut back by 1 base and J by 4 bases. CDR1 and CDR2 from the germline V gene are LGHDT and YNNKEL (reference sequence). CDR3 length equals 20 residues. CDR3 sequence (DNA): TGTGCCAGCAGCCAAGTCAATCCGGGACAGGGGGCGCAAGGGGCCAACGTCCTGACTTTC. It codes for CASSQVNPGQGAQGANVLTF.

This clone was picked up a small number of times. The chain combines TRBV6-5 with TRBJ1-2; a weak D match, TRBD1 (6 bases). The CDR3 consists of 14 residues. The V gene lost 11 bases and the J gene lost 4 bases, with 20 bases spanning the gap. Germline-derived CDR1 and CDR2 are MNHEY and SVGAGI. For the CDR3, the DNA is TGTGCCCTCAATGCCCAACAGGGTGGCTATGGCTACACCTTC. It encodes CALNAQQGGYGYTF.

The gene calls are TRBV4-1 and TRBJ1-6; weak D call: TRBD1 (6 bases). In germline, CDR1 is MGHRA, CDR2 YSYEKL. Trimming shortened V by 1 base and J by 1 base, and 8 bases separated the two germline ends. The CDR3 spans 16 residues. For the CDR3, the DNA is TGCGCCAGCAGCCAAGCCGGACAGTCCTATAATTCACCCCTCCACTTT. It yields the protein CASSQAGQSYNSPLHF.

The rearrangement uses TRBV9 and TRBJ1-2; 9 bases match TRBD1. J lost 5 bases, V lost 4 bases, and 9 bases had no gene match. CDR3 length: 15 amino acids. Germline CDR1 and CDR2: SGDLS and YYNGEE. In DNA form, the CDR3 reads TGTGCCAGCAGCATACGCGACAGGGGGTTATATGGCTACACCTTC. Protein product: CASSIRDRGLYGYTF.

This chain joins TRBV4-1 and TRBJ2-7; the match to TRBD1 covers 9 bases. Germline CDR1 MGHRA, CDR2 YSYEKL. The CDR3 consists of 14 residues. V was pared by 2 bases and J by 5 bases, with 4 bases of the junction left unmatched. CDR3 sequence: CASSQLDRGHEQYF. The CDR3 nucleotides read TGCGCCAGCAGCCAATTGGACAGGGGCCACGAGCAGTACTTC.

The chain uses TRBV27 and TRBJ1-5; TRBD1 agrees at 8 bases. With V trimmed by 5 bases and J by 3 bases, 6 bases remained unmatched. This CDR3 comprises 15 residues. The germline gives CDR1 MNHEY, CDR2 SMNVEV (reference sequence). The DNA of the CDR3 is TGTGCCAGCAGTCGAACAGGGGGGATCAATCAGCCCCAGCATTTT. Its protein is CASSRTGGINQPQHF.

There are a few counts of this clone. The chain couples TRBV11-2 to TRBJ1-1, with D possibly TRBD1 on 6 matching bases. The germline gives CDR1 SGHAT, CDR2 FQNNGV. V lost 1 base and J 7 bases, leaving 13 bases between the germline ends. This CDR3 spans 14 amino acids. For the CDR3, the DNA is TGTGCCAGCAGCTTAGGTCAGGGGAATGGTGAAGCTTTCTTT. This translates into CASSLGQGNGEAFF.

A single count supports this clone. This chain links TRBV5-4 with TRBJ2-7; 8 nucleotides agree with TRBD2. V lost 3 bases and J lost 2; bases outside the gene matches: 10. The CDR3 runs to 16 residues. Per germline, CDR1 SGHNT and CDR2 YYREEE (reference sequence). The DNA of the CDR3 is TGTGCCAGCAGCTCCGGGGGGGGCGGCACCGCCTACGAGCAGTACTTC. Translating it yields CASSSGGGGTAYEQYF.

V and J are TRBV7-9 and TRBJ1-1; D not resolved. V gave up 1 base and J gave up 8 bases, with 5 bases separating them. Germline V lookup: CDR1 SEHNR, CDR2 FQNEAQ (reference sequence). The CDR3 runs to 11 residues. CDR3 DNA: TGTGCCAGCAGCTTAGACGGGGAAGCTTTCTTT. This gives the protein CASSLDGEAFF.

The gene calls are TRBV6-5 and TRBJ2-5; no clear D. Trimming left V 6 bases short and J 5 bases short, with 10 bases between. CDR1 is MNHEY, CDR2 SVGAGI, per germline. The CDR3 spans 12 residues. The CDR3 DNA follows: TGTGCCAGCAGCACCGGTTGGGAGACCCAGTACTTC. Its protein product is CASSTGWETQYF.

This chain connects TRBV23-1 to TRBJ2-7; D not resolved. TRBV23-1 is an ORF, and what it does is uncertain. Trimming stripped 2 bases from V and 7 bases from J, with 21 bases between. CDR3 length: 16 residues. CDR3 sequence (DNA): TGCGCCAGCAGTCAACCGTGTGGCAGGAACCTTCGGGAGCAGTACTTC. Amino acid sequence: CASSQPCGRNLREQYF.

CDR3 residues: CASSLAGDYGYTF. The CDR3 DNA reads as TGTGCCAGCAGCTTAGCAGGGGACTATGGCTACACCTTC. The V call is TRBV11-2, the J call TRBJ1-2, with D possibly being TRBD1 (6 bases). V lost 1 base, J lost 3 bases, and 6 bases lay in between. The CDR3 has 13 amino acids. Germline values: CDR1 SGHAT, CDR2 FQNNGV.

This clone showed up just a few times. This chain joins TRBV5-5 and TRBJ2-3, with D possibly TRBD2 on 6 matching bases. CDR3 length: 15 amino acids. The V and J ends lost 6 bases and 2 bases respectively, with 16 bases between them. The germline CDR1 and CDR2 sequences are SGHKS and YYEKEE (reference sequence). CDR3 DNA sequence: TGTGCCAGCACCCGACCAGGCGGGGACACAGATACGCAGTATTTT. Protein: CASTRPGGDTDTQYF.

This clone has only one observation. This sequence joins TRBV25-1 and TRBJ2-5, with 7 bases that match TRBD1. Germline trimming cut 2 bases from V and 5 bases from J; bases unmatched to any gene: 5. The CDR3 runs 14 residues. Germline V gives CDR1 MGHDK, CDR2 SYGVNS. CDR3 loop: CASSEPGGWETQYF. CDR3 DNA sequence: TGTGCCAGCAGTGAACCAGGGGGTTGGGAGACCCAGTACTTC.

The chain couples TRBV28 to TRBJ2-1; tentative D call: TRBD2 (5 bases). V was pared by 6 bases and J by 3 bases, with 18 bases between. Germline V gene data show CDR1 as MDHEN and CDR2 as SYDVKM. CDR3 length: 16 residues. This CDR3 reads CASSTRDGKNYNEQFF. The DNA for the CDR3 is TGTGCCAGCAGCACCCGGGATGGTAAGAACTACAATGAGCAGTTCTTC.

The rearrangement links TRBV3-1 (or the pseudogene TRBV3-2) to TRBJ2-7; 10 positions match TRBD1. J gave up 4 bases and V 4 bases, and 4 bases lay outside the gene matches. Germline-derived CDR1 and CDR2 are LGHDT and YNNKEL (reference sequence). The CDR3 is 14 amino acids. The CDR3 DNA reads TGTGCCAGCAGCCCAGGACAGGGGGGGTACGAGCAGTACTTC. This encodes CASSPGQGGYEQYF.

The genes are TRBV30 and TRBJ1-2, with D unresolved. The CDR3 is made up of 14 amino acids. V was cut by 4 bases and J by 4 bases, with 16 bases left in between. From germline, CDR1 is GTSNPN and CDR2 SVGIG (reference sequence). The CDR3 nucleotides are TGTGCCTGGAATCCTAGTTTGGCAACCTATGGCTACACCTTC. Its protein is CAWNPSLATYGYTF.

This clone was found a few times. V is TRBV5-6 and J is TRBJ1-6; a weak D match, TRBD1 (5 bases). V lost 2 bases and J lost 8, with 11 bases in between. Germline V CDR1 and CDR2: SGHDT, YYEEEE. The CDR3 runs 14 residues. The CDR3 spells CASSFGSGHSPLHF. In nucleotides, the CDR3 is TGTGCCAGCAGCTTTGGGTCAGGGCATTCACCCCTCCACTTT.

V is TRBV7-3 and J is TRBJ2-3, with TRBD1 matching over 10 bases. Germline V gene sequence: CDR1 SGHTA, CDR2 FQGTGA. V lost 3 bases to trimming and J lost 3 bases; unmatched junction nucleotides: 6. This CDR3 has 16 amino acids. Here the CDR3 reads CASSLDRGIGTDTQYF. The CDR3, as DNA: TGTGCCAGCAGCTTGGACAGGGGGATAGGGACAGATACGCAGTATTTT.

The chain carries TRBV5-4 and TRBJ2-5; tentative D call: TRBD1 (6 bases). The germline V gene has CDR1 SGHNT and CDR2 YYREEE (reference sequence). Trimming removed 4 bases from V and 0 bases from J, with 13 bases in between. This CDR3 is 15 amino acids long. The CDR3 DNA sequence: TGTGCCAGCAGCCCCAACTGGGACAACCAAGAGACCCAGTACTTC. Protein sequence: CASSPNWDNQETQYF.